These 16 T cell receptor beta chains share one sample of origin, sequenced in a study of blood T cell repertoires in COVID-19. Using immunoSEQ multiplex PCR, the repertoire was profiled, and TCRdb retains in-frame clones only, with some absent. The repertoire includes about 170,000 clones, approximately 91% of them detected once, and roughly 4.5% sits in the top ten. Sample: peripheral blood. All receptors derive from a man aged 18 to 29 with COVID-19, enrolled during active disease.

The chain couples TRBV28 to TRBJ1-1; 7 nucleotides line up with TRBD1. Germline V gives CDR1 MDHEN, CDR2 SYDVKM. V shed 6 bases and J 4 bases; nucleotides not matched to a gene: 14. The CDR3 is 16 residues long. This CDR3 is CASRTFDRVGSTEAFF. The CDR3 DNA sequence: TGTGCCAGCAGAACTTTTGACAGGGTTGGCAGCACTGAAGCTTTCTTT.

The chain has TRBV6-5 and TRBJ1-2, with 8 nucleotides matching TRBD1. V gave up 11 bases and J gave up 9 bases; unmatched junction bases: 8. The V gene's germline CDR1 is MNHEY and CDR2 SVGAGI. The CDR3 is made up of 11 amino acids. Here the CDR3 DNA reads TGTGCCGGCTACTGGACAGGGAGCTACACCTTC. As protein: CAGYWTGSYTF.

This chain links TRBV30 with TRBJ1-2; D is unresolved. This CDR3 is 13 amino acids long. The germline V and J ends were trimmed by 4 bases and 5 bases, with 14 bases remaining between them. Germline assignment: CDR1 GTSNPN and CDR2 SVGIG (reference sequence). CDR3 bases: TGTGCCTGGACCACGGTCGGGTATTATGGCTACACCTTC. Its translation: CAWTTVGYYGYTF.

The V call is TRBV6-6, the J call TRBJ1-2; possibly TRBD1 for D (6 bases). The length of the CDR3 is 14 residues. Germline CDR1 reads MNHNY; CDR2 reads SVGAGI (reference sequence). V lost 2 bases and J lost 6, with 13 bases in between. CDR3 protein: CASSYGRGLHGYTF. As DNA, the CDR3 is TGTGCCAGCAGTTACGGCAGGGGCTTGCATGGCTACACCTTC.

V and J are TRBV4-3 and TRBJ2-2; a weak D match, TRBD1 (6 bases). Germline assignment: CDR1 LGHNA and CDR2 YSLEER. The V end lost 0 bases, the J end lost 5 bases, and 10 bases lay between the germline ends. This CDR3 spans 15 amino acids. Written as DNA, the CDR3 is TGCGCCAGCAGCCAAGATACCCAGGGGACCGGGGAGCTGTTTTTT. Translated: CASSQDTQGTGELFF.

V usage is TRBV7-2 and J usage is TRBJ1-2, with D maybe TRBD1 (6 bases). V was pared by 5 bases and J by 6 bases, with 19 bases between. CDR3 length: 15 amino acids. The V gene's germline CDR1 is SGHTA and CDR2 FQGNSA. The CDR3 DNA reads TGTGCCAGCAGCGTACTATGGGGACAAATACATGGCTACACCTTC. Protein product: CASSVLWGQIHGYTF. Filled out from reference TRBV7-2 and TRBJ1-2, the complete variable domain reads GAGVSQSPSNKVTEKGKDVELRCDPISGHTALYWYRQSLGQGLEFLIYFQGNSAPDKSGLPSDRFSAERTGGSVSTLTIQRTQQEDSAVYLCASSVLWGQIHGYTFGSGTRLTVV.

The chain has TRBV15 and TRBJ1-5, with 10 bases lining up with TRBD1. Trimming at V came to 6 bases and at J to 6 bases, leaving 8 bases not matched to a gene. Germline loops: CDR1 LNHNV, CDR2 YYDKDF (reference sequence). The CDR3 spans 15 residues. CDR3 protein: CATSRDRGMGQPQHF. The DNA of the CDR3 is TGTGCCACCAGTCGGGACAGGGGAATGGGTCAGCCCCAGCATTTT.

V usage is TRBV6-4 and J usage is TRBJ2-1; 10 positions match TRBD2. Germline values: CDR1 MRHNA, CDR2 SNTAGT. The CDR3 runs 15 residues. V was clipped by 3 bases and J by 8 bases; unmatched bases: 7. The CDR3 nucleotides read TGTGCCAGCAGTGATGGGTCTAGCGGGAGCGATGAGCAGTTCTTC. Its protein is CASSDGSSGSDEQFF.

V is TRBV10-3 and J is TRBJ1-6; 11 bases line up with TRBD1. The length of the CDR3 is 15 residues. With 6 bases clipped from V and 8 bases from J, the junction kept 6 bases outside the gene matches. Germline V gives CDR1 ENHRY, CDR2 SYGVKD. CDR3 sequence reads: CAISAGQGVDSPLHF. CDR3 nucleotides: TGTGCCATCAGCGCGGGACAGGGGGTGGATTCACCCCTCCACTTT.

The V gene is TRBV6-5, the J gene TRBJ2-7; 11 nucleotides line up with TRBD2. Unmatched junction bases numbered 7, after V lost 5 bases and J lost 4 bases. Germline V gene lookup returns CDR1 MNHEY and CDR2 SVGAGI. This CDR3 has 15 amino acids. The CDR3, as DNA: TGTGCCAGCAGTACCCTAGCGGGAGGAGGATACGAGCAGTACTTC. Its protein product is CASSTLAGGGYEQYF.

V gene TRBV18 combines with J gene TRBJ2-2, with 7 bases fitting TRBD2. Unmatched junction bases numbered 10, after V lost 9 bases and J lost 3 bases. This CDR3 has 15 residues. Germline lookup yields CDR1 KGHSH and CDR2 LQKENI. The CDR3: CASDPQAGDTGELFF. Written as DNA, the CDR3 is TGTGCCAGTGATCCGCAGGCGGGGGACACCGGGGAGCTGTTTTTT. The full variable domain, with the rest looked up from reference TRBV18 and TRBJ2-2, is NAGVMQNPRHLVRRRGQEARLRCSPMKGHSHVYWYRQLPEEGLKFMVYLQKENIIDESGMPKERFSAEFPKEGPSILRIQQVVRGDSAAYFCASDPQAGDTGELFFGEGSRLTVL.

CDR3 in DNA: TGCGCCAGCAGGATCACTAGCGGACCTTTGGATGAGCAGTTCTTC. This translates into CASRITSGPLDEQFF. The chain carries TRBV5-1 and TRBJ2-1; TRBD2 agrees at 8 bases. Germline CDR1 is SGHRS and CDR2 is YFSETQ. The J segment lost 8 bases and the V segment lost 5 bases, leaving 12 bases of the junction unmatched. This CDR3 spans 15 amino acids.

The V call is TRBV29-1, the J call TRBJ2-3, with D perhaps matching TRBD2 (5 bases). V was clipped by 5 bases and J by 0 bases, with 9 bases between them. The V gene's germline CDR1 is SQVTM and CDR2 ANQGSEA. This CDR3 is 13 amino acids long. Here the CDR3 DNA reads TGCAGCGTTCCGGGAACTAGCACAGATACGCAGTATTTT. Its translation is CSVPGTSTDTQYF.

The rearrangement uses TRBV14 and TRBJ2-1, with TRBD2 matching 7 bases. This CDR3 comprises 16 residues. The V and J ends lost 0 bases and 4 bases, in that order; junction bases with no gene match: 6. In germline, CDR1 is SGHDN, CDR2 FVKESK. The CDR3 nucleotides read TGTGCCAGCAGCCAAGATAGAGCGGGAAGGTACAATGAGCAGTTCTTC. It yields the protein CASSQDRAGRYNEQFF.

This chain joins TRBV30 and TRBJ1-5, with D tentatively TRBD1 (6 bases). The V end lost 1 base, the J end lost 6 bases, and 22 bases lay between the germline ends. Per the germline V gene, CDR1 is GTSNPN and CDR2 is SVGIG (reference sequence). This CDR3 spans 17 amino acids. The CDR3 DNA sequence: TGTGCCTGGAGTGGCCAGGTGGGGCAGGGGTGGTTTCAGCCCCAGCATTTT. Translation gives CAWSGQVGQGWFQPQHF. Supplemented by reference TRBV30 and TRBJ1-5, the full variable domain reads SQTIHQWPATLVQPVGSPLSLECTVEGTSNPNLYWYRQAAGRGLQLLFYSVGIGQISSEVPQNLSASRPQDRQFILSSKKLLLSDSGFYLCAWSGQVGQGWFQPQHFGDGTRLSIL.

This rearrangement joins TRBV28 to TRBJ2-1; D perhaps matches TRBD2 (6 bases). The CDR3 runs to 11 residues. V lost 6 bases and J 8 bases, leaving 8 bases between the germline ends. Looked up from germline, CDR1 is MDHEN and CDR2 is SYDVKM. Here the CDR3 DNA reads TGTGCCAGCAGACGGGGGTATGAGCAGTTCTTC. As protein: CASRRGYEQFF.